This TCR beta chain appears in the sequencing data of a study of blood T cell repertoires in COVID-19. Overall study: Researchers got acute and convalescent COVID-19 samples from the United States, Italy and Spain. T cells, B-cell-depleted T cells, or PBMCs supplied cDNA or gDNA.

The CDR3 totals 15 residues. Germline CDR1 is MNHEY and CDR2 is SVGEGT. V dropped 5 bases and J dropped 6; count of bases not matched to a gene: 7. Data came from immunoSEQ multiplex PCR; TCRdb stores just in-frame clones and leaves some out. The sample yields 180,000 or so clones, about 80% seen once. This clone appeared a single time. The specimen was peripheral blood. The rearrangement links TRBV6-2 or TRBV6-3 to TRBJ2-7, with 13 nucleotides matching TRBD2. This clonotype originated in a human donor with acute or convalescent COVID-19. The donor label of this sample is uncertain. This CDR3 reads CASSPGLAGKGEQYF. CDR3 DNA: TGTGCCAGCAGTCCGGGACTAGCGGGGAAAGGCGAGCAGTACTTC.